This is a list of T cell receptor beta chains from one sample in a study. Each CDR3 protein is one row after TCRdb ran MiXCR on the RT-PCR reads. The table records almost 700,000 distinct CDR3 sequences, 12% to 15% of them present only once. What was sequenced was memory CD4+ T cells from blood. All receptors derive from a female donor in good health, serving as a healthy control. CDR3s include the opening cysteine and the closing phenylalanine or tryptophan. D genes are given only for firm matches. Some rows mark clone size as missing; the rest say once, few, many or name a class of expanded clone.

TRBJ1-2 | NA | NA | TRBV5-5 | CASSKEGGTLGLNGYTF | TGTGCCAGCTCCAAGGAGGGGGGAACCCTTGGGTTAAATGGCTACACCTTC
TRBJ2-3 | many | NA | TRBV20-1 | CSARAGGASTDTQYF | TGCAGTGCTAGAGCCGGGGGCGCTTCCACAGATACGCAGTATTTT
TRBJ1-5 | many | NA | TRBV23-1 | CASSPARGYQPQHF | TGCGCCAGCAGTCCAGCACGGGGGTATCAGCCCCAGCATTTT
TRBJ2-1 | many | NA | TRBV6-5 | CASSYGGTLGNEQFF | TGTGCCAGCAGTTACGGGGGGACACTGGGCAATGAGCAGTTCTTC
TRBJ2-7 | NA | TRBD2 | TRBV6-1 | CASSDYGTSGSYEQYF | TGTGCCAGCAGTGACTATGGGACTAGCGGATCCTACGAGCAGTACTTC
TRBJ1-2 | few | NA | TRBV15 | CATSRAGGESNYGYTF | TGTGCCACCAGCAGAGCGGGGGGAGAATCGAACTATGGCTACACCTTC
TRBJ2-2 | NA | NA | TRBV29-1 | CSVEGARGTSPGELFF | TGCAGCGTTGAAGGGGCAAGGGGTACTTCTCCCGGGGAGCTGTTTTTT
TRBJ2-4 | many | NA | TRBV6-5 | CASSYGGLAKNIQYF | TGTGCCAGCAGTTACGGGGGACTAGCCAAAAACATTCAGTACTTC
TRBJ2-5 | NA | NA | TRBV7-8 | CASSTGFVETQYF | TGTGCCAGCTCCACAGGGTTTGTAGAGACCCAGTACTTC
TRBJ2-3 | few | NA | TRBV9 | CASSVGVQGTDTQYF | TGTGCCAGCAGCGTAGGGGTACAGGGCACAGATACGCAGTATTTT
TRBJ1-5 | many | NA | TRBV7-2 | CASSPGQNQPQHF | TGTGCCAGCAGCCCCGGACAGAATCAGCCCCAGCATTTT
TRBJ2-2 | NA | NA | TRBV3-1 | CASSQGRTAGELFF | TGTGCCAGCAGCCAAGGAAGGACTGCCGGGGAGCTGTTTTTT
TRBJ1-4 | few | NA | TRBV29-1 | CSVEGSPNEKLFF | TGCAGCGTTGAAGGCAGCCCCAATGAAAAACTGTTTTTT
TRBJ2-1 | few | TRBD1 | TRBV5-1 | CASSSTLTGDWNEQFF | TGCGCCAGCAGCTCGACTTTGACAGGGGATTGGAATGAGCAGTTCTTC
TRBJ2-3 | few | TRBD2 | TRBV27 | CASSLQASGTDMQYF | TGTGCCAGCAGTTTACAGGCTAGCGGCACAGATATGCAGTATTTT
TRBJ2-2 | many | TRBD2 | TRBV5-1 | CASSPGTRLDGELFF | TGCGCCAGCAGCCCGGGGACTAGACTGGACGGGGAGCTGTTTTTT
TRBJ2-3 | many | NA | TRBV20-1 | CSATLNTQYF | TGCAGTGCTACCTTGAATACGCAGTATTTT
TRBJ2-1 | few | NA | TRBV7-2 | CASSSYGRNEQFF | TGTGCCAGCAGCTCTTATGGGAGGAATGAGCAGTTCTTC
TRBJ2-7 | once | NA | TRBV11-2 | CASRLAQEGSYEQYF | TGTGCAAGTCGCTTAGCGCAAGAGGGTAGCTACGAGCAGTACTTC
TRBJ2-3 | NA | NA | TRBV13 | CASSASGLWDTQYF | TGTGCCAGCAGCGCTTCAGGGTTGTGGGATACGCAGTATTTT
TRBJ2-3 | many | TRBD2 | TRBV24-1 | CATSDSSGGRSTDTQYF | TGTGCCACCAGTGATTCTAGCGGGGGAAGGAGCACAGATACGCAGTATTTT
TRBJ1-5 | NA | NA | TRBV7-2 | CASSLGTSRQPQHF | TGTGCCAGCAGCTTAGGGACCAGCCGTCAGCCCCAGCATTTT
TRBJ1-5 | few | NA | TRBV7-9 | CASSLALEGNQPQHF | TGTGCCAGCAGCTTAGCGCTGGAGGGCAATCAGCCCCAGCATTTT
TRBJ1-4 | NA | NA | TRBV27 | CASSSRDTNEKLFF | TGTGCCAGCAGTTCCCGGGATACTAATGAAAAACTGTTTTTT
TRBJ2-3 | few | NA | TRBV7-3 | CASSLMSSTDTQYF | TGTGCCAGCAGCTTAATGAGTAGCACAGATACGCAGTATTTT
TRBJ2-3 | many | NA | TRBV20-1 | CSALGALSSTDTQYF | TGCAGTGCCCTGGGGGCCCTGTCTAGCACAGATACGCAGTATTTT
TRBJ1-1 | few | NA | TRBV18 | CASSPPEGVRTEAFF | TGTGCCAGCTCACCACCGGAAGGGGTTCGCACTGAAGCTTTCTTT
TRBJ2-2 | NA | TRBD1 | TRBV6-5 | CASRAPGQGAFRELFF | TGTGCCTCTCGGGCCCCGGGACAGGGGGCATTTCGGGAGCTGTTTTTT
TRBJ2-7 | NA | TRBD1 | TRBV2 | CASRQGKEQYF | TGTGCCAGCAGACAGGGGAAGGAGCAGTACTTC
TRBJ2-1 | NA | NA | TRBV6-1 | CASRNQYSGANVLTFGAGYNEQFF | NA
TRBJ1-5 | NA | NA | TRBV20-1 | CSARTGEYQPQHF | TGCAGTGCTAGAACGGGGGAATATCAGCCCCAGCATTTT
TRBJ2-7 | NA | TRBD1 | TRBV27 | CASSRDRPTEQYF | TGTGCCAGCAGCAGGGACAGACCTACCGAGCAGTACTTC
TRBJ1-4 | NA | NA | TRBV4-2 | CASSQALAANEKLFF | TGTGCCAGCAGCCAAGCCCTCGCAGCTAATGAAAAACTGTTTTTT
TRBJ1-5 | few | TRBD1 | TRBV10-3 | CAISRGEGTHQPQHF | TGTGCCATCAGCAGGGGGGAGGGGACCCATCAGCCCCAGCATTTT
TRBJ1-5 | many | TRBD1 | TRBV7-9 | CASSLGSGTGSIQPQHF | TGTGCCAGCAGCTTGGGGTCCGGGACAGGGTCGATTCAGCCCCAGCATTTT
TRBJ1-3 | NA | NA | TRBV7-9 | CASSSPEYTIYF | TGTGCCAGCAGCTCGCCCGAGTACACCATATATTTT
TRBJ2-1 | many | NA | TRBV29-1 | CSSFRWSYNEQFF | TGCAGCTCCTTCAGGTGGAGCTACAATGAGCAGTTCTTC
TRBJ1-5 | few | TRBD1 | TRBV20-1 | CSARKTGGRSNQPQHF | TGCAGTGCTAGAAAGACAGGGGGCCGAAGCAATCAGCCCCAGCATTTT
TRBJ1-2 | NA | TRBD1 | TRBV4-3 | CASSSGQGTYYGYTF | TGCGCCAGCAGCTCGGGACAGGGGACTTACTATGGCTACACCTTC
TRBJ2-6 | many | NA | TRBV2 | CASSIDSGANVLTF | TGTGCCAGCAGTATAGACTCTGGGGCCAACGTCCTGACTTTC
TRBJ2-1 | many | NA | TRBV7-2 | CASSQHGSYNEQFF | TGTGCCAGCAGCCAGCATGGCTCCTACAATGAGCAGTTCTTC
TRBJ2-1 | NA | NA | TRBV24-1 | CAASDPGSYNEQFF | TGTGCCGCCAGTGACCCAGGCTCCTACAATGAGCAGTTCTTC
TRBJ2-1 | NA | TRBD2 | TRBV20-1 | CSAPSSGAYNEQFF | TGCAGTGCTCCGAGTAGCGGGGCCTACAATGAGCAGTTCTTC
TRBJ2-1 | few | TRBD2 | TRBV6-5 | CASSSGLAGGPAEQFF | TGTGCCAGCAGTTCGGGACTAGCGGGAGGGCCCGCTGAGCAGTTCTTC
TRBJ2-5 | NA | NA | TRBV27 | CASSWRGETQYF | TGTGCCAGCAGTTGGAGGGGAGAGACCCAGTACTTC
TRBJ1-2 | NA | NA | TRBV6-2/TRBV6-3 | CASSYSGMRGYTF | TGTGCCAGCAGTTACTCAGGGATGCGCGGCTACACCTTC